These 10 T cell receptor beta chains were all obtained from the same sample, sequenced in a study of T cell responses to AZD1222 COVID-19 vaccine. Clones were sequenced by immunoSEQ multiplex PCR, and TCRdb holds only the in-frame ones, with some missing. The sample has 150,000 to 200,000 clones, just over 90% seen once. The sequencing used peripheral blood, collected 28 days after the second AZD1222 dose. Receptors originate from an adult who received the AZD1222 COVID-19 vaccine.

The chain employs TRBV7-9 and TRBJ2-1; D uncertain. V was cut by 6 bases and J by 0 bases, with 9 bases left in between. Germline CDR1 SEHNR, CDR2 FQNEAQ (reference sequence). The CDR3 loop spans 14 amino acids. This CDR3 is CASSHFSSYNEQFF. CDR3 DNA: TGTGCCAGCAGTCACTTCAGCTCCTACAATGAGCAGTTCTTC.

The CDR3 sequence is CASRGTLQETQYF. CDR3 DNA: TGTGCCAGCAGGGGGACACTCCAAGAGACCCAGTACTTC. The chain joins TRBV3-1 (or the pseudogene TRBV3-2) to TRBJ2-5; D possibly corresponds to TRBD1 (6 bases). There are 13 residues in the CDR3. Between the trimmed V and J ends, which lost 6 bases and 1 base, there was a span of 9 bases. CDR1 is LGHDT and CDR2 is YNNKEL in the germline V gene (reference sequence).

V usage is TRBV13 and J usage is TRBJ1-5; 8 bases match TRBD1. CDR1 is PRHDT, CDR2 FYEKMQ, per germline (reference sequence). CDR3 length: 14 amino acids. Losses at the gene ends were 5 bases for V and 6 bases for J; bases not matched to a gene: 6. CDR3 nucleotide sequence: TGTGCCAGCAGCCGGACAGGGCCCGGTCAGCCCCAGCATTTT. The encoded protein is CASSRTGPGQPQHF.

Note on this clone: Other nucleotide sequences in the sample specify the same CDR3. The gene calls are TRBV11-3 and TRBJ2-5; D is unresolved. Germline CDR1 SGHNT, CDR2 YENEEA. CDR3 length equals 13 residues. V dropped 1 base and J dropped 1 base, with 4 bases sitting between them. The DNA for the CDR3 is TGTGCCAGCAGCTTAGGCCTCCAAGAGACCCAGTACTTC. Protein: CASSLGLQETQYF.

The gene calls are TRBV18 and TRBJ2-7; D perhaps matches TRBD1 (6 bases). The ends were cut back, 6 bases at V and 2 bases at J, with 14 bases in the middle. Germline V CDR1 and CDR2: KGHSH, LQKENI. The CDR3 covers 14 residues. The CDR3 reads CASSGLGDTYEQYF. In DNA form, the CDR3 reads TGTGCCAGCTCCGGACTGGGGGACACCTACGAGCAGTACTTC.

This clone appeared once. This chain uses TRBV29-1 with TRBJ2-2; 13 bases are shared with TRBD2. CDR1 is SQVTM, CDR2 ANQGSEA, per germline. CDR3 length: 15 amino acids. With 6 bases clipped from V and 6 bases from J, the junction kept 7 bases outside the gene matches. Here the CDR3 reads CSVYPGLAGPGELFF. In DNA, the CDR3 is TGCAGCGTCTATCCGGGACTAGCGGGACCCGGGGAGCTGTTTTTT.

J is TRBJ2-2 and V is TRBV7-2; D unresolved. This CDR3 comprises 13 residues. Between the trimmed V and J ends, which lost 4 bases and 3 bases, there was a span of 6 bases. CDR1 and CDR2 from the germline V gene are SGHTA and FQGNSA. Here the CDR3 reads CASSYRHTGELFF. CDR3 nucleotide sequence: TGTGCCAGCAGCTACCGCCACACCGGGGAGCTGTTTTTT.

This chain connects TRBV5-1 to TRBJ1-3; 7 nucleotides match TRBD1. From germline, CDR1 is SGHRS and CDR2 YFSETQ. CDR3 length equals 15 residues. V was clipped by 3 bases and J by 1 base; unmatched bases: 4. In DNA, the CDR3 is TGCGCCAGCAGCTCGCAGGGGGGGTCTGGAAACACCATATATTTT. It encodes CASSSQGGSGNTIYF. Complete variable domain (other parts from reference TRBV5-1 and TRBJ1-3): KAGVTQTPRYLIKTRGQQVTLSCSPISGHRSVSWYQQTPGQGLQFLFEYFSETQRNKGNFPGRFSGRQFSNSRSEMNVSTLELGDSALYLCASSSQGGSGNTIYFGEGSWLTVV.

The chain is built from TRBV10-3 and TRBJ1-1; D is undetermined. Germline V CDR1 and CDR2: ENHRY, SYGVKD. The CDR3 contains 11 residues. Trimming took 6 bases from V and 1 from J, leaving 3 bases between them. CDR3 DNA sequence: TGTGCCATCAGCCAGAACACTGAAGCTTTCTTT. This codes for CAISQNTEAFF.

The chain uses TRBV6-5 and TRBJ1-2, with D possibly TRBD1 on 5 matching bases. The V gene's germline CDR1 is MNHEY and CDR2 SVGAGI. This CDR3 contains 14 residues. V shed 0 bases and J shed 3 bases, with 8 bases lying between them. The CDR3 is CASSYSWGDYGYTF. As DNA, the CDR3 is TGTGCCAGCAGTTACTCGTGGGGGGACTATGGCTACACCTTC.